Given below is one T cell receptor (beta chain) in context. Its antigen is not known. Isolation recovered at least 7 million PBMCs from every sample. The authors extracted at least 5 micrograms of total RNA per sample. Germline V CDR1 and CDR2: SGHDN, FVKESK. The CDR3 is 18 amino acids. This sample is drawn from a study of blood T cells in healthy people across ages. Primers used in a second PCR of roughly 6 to 12 cycles were a sample-barcoded 5' primer and a J-beta primer mix. Each cDNA molecule, via a template-switch adaptor with 12 random nucleotides, was tagged. TCRdb used MiXCR to reprocess the 5' RACE reads, holding one entry per CDR3 protein. The repertoire consists of 730,000 or so distinct CDR3 sequences, with roughly 43% occurring once and the leading ten covering around 30%. Notes on the study in general: Relative to aged donors, long-lived donors carried more naive CD4+ cells and displayed higher diversity.

This receptor was obtained from a man aged 80 or over in good health. The rearrangement joins TRBV14 to TRBJ2-1; 9 bases map to TRBD2. The better agreement between TRBJ2-7 and the DNA end casts doubt on the J call. Sequenced material: blood. The CDR3 loop is CASSQEGFGGGAHNEQYF. For the CDR3, the DNA is TGTGCCAGCAGCCAAGAGGGGTTTGGCGGGGGGGCTCACAATGAGCAGTACTTC.